The clone carrying this TCR beta chain appeared many times. Germline V gene sequence: CDR1 DFQATT, CDR2 SNEGSKA (reference sequence). CDR3 length equals 13 residues. Trimming took 4 bases from V and 0 from J, leaving 9 bases between them. TCRdb re-derived calls from the PCR reads in MiXCR, one entry per CDR3 protein. Of a few hundred thousand distinct CDR3 sequences listed, roughly a quarter were seen once; the top ten hold 0.65% to 0.75%. The data originate from a study of molecular identifiers for immune sequencing clone quantification. The clonotype originates from a human donor in good health. Some libraries in this study had Jurkat cell RNA spiked in. Sequenced input: naive CD8+ T cells from blood, with Jurkat cell RNA spiked in. Subset specified: FACS-sorted CD8+CD4-CCR7+CD45RA+ naive T cells. The chain uses TRBV20-1 and TRBJ2-5, with D perhaps TRBD2 (7 bases). CDR3 protein: CSAKGGYQETQYF. CDR3 in DNA: TGCAGTGCTAAGGGGGGGTACCAAGAGACCCAGTACTTC.